These 11 T cell receptor beta chains originate from one sample sequenced in a study of T cells in localized non-small cell lung cancer. Profiling relied on immunoSEQ multiplex PCR, and the TCRdb table lists in-frame clones only, not all of them. This sample has about 30,000 clones, with roughly 91% found just once. Sequenced material: peripheral blood, taken before any cancer treatment. These receptors came from a female donor at least 60 years old with stage III squamous cell lung carcinoma.

This clone is a singleton in its sample. The V gene is TRBV14, the J gene TRBJ1-4; D may be TRBD1 (5 bases). The CDR3 spans 14 residues. Germline assignment: CDR1 SGHDN and CDR2 FVKESK. V was shortened by 4 bases and J by 8 bases, with 14 bases between the two germline ends. The CDR3 DNA reads TGTGCCAGCAGCCTTGGCGGGGCGGGAGAAAAACTGTTTTTT. Translating it yields CASSLGGAGEKLFF. Filled out from reference TRBV14 and TRBJ1-4, the complete variable domain reads EAGVTQFPSHSVIEKGQTVTLRCDPISGHDNLYWYRRVMGKEIKFLLHFVKESKQDESGMPNNRFLAERTGGTYSTLKVQPAELEDSGVYFCASSLGGAGEKLFFGSGTQLSVL.

The chain joins TRBV28 to TRBJ1-2, with 8 bases identical to TRBD1. V shed 3 bases and J 9 bases; nucleotides not matched to a gene: 12. Germline loops: CDR1 MDHEN, CDR2 SYDVKM. This CDR3 has 15 residues. The CDR3 sequence: CASSFRGGTGRSYTF. CDR3 in DNA: TGTGCCAGCAGTTTCCGCGGGGGGACAGGCCGAAGCTACACCTTC.

The V and J genes are TRBV28 and TRBJ2-2; possible D gene TRBD1, 6 bases. The germline V gene has CDR1 MDHEN and CDR2 SYDVKM. V was clipped by 5 bases and J by 1 base, with 8 bases between them. The CDR3 consists of 14 residues. This CDR3 reads CASSQGQNTGELFF. CDR3 in DNA: TGTGCCAGCAGTCAGGGACAGAACACCGGGGAGCTGTTTTTT.

The CDR3 bases are TGTGCCAGCAGCCCGACAGGGGGGCTGAACACTGAAGCTTTCTTT. Translation gives CASSPTGGLNTEAFF. The chain employs TRBV4-2 and TRBJ1-1, with 9 bases lining up with TRBD1. CDR1 is LGHNA, CDR2 YNFKEQ, per germline. This CDR3 contains 15 residues. V lost 4 bases and J lost 0; bases outside the gene matches: 3.

The chain uses TRBV25-1 and TRBJ1-5, with D unclear. The CDR3 contains 15 residues. Between the trimmed V and J ends, which lost 5 bases and 1 base, there was a span of 12 bases. In germline, CDR1 is MGHDK, CDR2 SYGVNS. The CDR3 bases are TGTGCCAGCAGTAAAGCGGGCCAGAGCAATCAGCCCCAGCATTTT. Its translation is CASSKAGQSNQPQHF.

The chain couples TRBV5-1 to TRBJ2-5, with 9 bases fitting TRBD1. Germline CDR1 is SGHRS and CDR2 is YFSETQ. The CDR3 contains 15 residues. V shed 3 bases and J 1 base; nucleotides not matched to a gene: 4. CDR3 bases: TGCGCCAGCAGCTGGACAGGGGACCTCCAAGAGACCCAGTACTTC. This translates into CASSWTGDLQETQYF.

This rearrangement joins TRBV27 to TRBJ2-3; D is perhaps TRBD1 (6 bases). CDR1 MNHEY and CDR2 SMNVEV come from the germline V gene (reference sequence). The CDR3 loop spans 14 amino acids. V was pared by 4 bases and J by 6 bases, with 14 bases between. In DNA, the CDR3 is TGTGCCAGCAGTTCCAAAACAGGGAAGGATACGCAGTATTTT. Translation gives CASSSKTGKDTQYF.

The chain is built from TRBV2 and TRBJ1-6; D call uncertain. The CDR3 loop spans 15 amino acids. V dropped 4 bases and J dropped 10 bases, with 17 bases sitting between them. CDR1 is SNHLY, CDR2 FYNNEI, per germline. The CDR3 sequence: CASSGDPTPGSPLHF. The CDR3 DNA reads TGTGCCAGCAGTGGAGACCCGACCCCGGGATCACCCCTCCACTTT. The entire variable domain, with the rest obtained from reference TRBV2 and TRBJ1-6, is as follows: EPEVTQTPSHQVTQMGQEVILRCVPISNHLYFYWYRQILGQKVEFLVSFYNNEISEKSEIFDDQFSVERPDGSNFTLKIRSTKLEDSAMYFCASSGDPTPGSPLHFGNGTRLTVT.

This clone was picked up one time. The genes are TRBV19 and TRBJ1-4, with D maybe TRBD1 (5 bases). V dropped 6 bases and J dropped 1 base, with 15 bases sitting between them. This CDR3 is 16 amino acids long. CDR1 is LNHDA, CDR2 SQIVND, per germline (reference sequence). The CDR3 region is CASSPLGGVTNEKLFF. CDR3 in DNA: TGTGCCAGTAGCCCCCTGGGGGGGGTAACTAATGAAAAACTGTTTTTT.

The V gene is TRBV18, the J gene TRBJ2-7; unclear D gene. Germline CDR1 and CDR2: KGHSH and LQKENI. This CDR3 has 13 residues. The V end lost 3 bases, the J end lost 5 bases, and 11 bases lay between the germline ends. The CDR3 here is CASSPPGINEQYF. The CDR3 DNA reads as TGTGCCAGCTCACCCCCAGGTATCAACGAGCAGTACTTC.

The chain is built from TRBV19 and TRBJ2-1, with 8 bases that match TRBD1. The CDR3 totals 14 residues. Trimming took 5 bases from V and 8 from J; bases not matched to a gene: 8. Germline V CDR1 and CDR2: LNHDA, SQIVND (reference sequence). The CDR3 sequence is CASSGRQGPDEQFF. CDR3 sequence (DNA): TGTGCCAGTAGTGGAAGACAGGGGCCGGATGAGCAGTTCTTC.